The present TCR beta chain was sequenced within a study of blood T cell repertoires in COVID-19. Study in general: Samples came from the United States, Italy and Spain, spanning acute and convalescent COVID-19. T cells, B-cell-depleted T cells, or PBMCs supplied cDNA or gDNA.

The germline V gene has CDR1 MNHNS and CDR2 SASEGT. The V segment lost 2 bases and the J segment 4 bases; nucleotides outside the gene matches: 7. The CDR3 consists of 16 residues. Study processing details: By means of reference gene primer amplification, nucleated cell counts were estimated. The data were produced by immunoSEQ multiplex PCR, yet TCRdb's version contains in-frame clones alone and is incomplete. For V, J and clone size, that table is used; D and trimming come from the DNA. The table shows about 80,000 clones, with approximately 76% occurring only once. The sample was peripheral blood. This sequence originates from a man between 65 and 85 years old with active or convalescent COVID-19. V is TRBV6-1 and J is TRBJ1-5, with 8 bases matching TRBD1. CDR3 nucleotide sequence: TGTGCCAGCAGTGAAACGCCGGACAGGGTGAATCAGCCCCAGCATTTT. Translation gives CASSETPDRVNQPQHF.